This TCR beta chain was identified in a study of blood T cell repertoires in COVID-19 (dated by TCRdb to 2018 to 2020). Describing the broader study: Samples from collaborators originated in the United States, Italy and Spain and spanned both the acute and convalescent phases of COVID-19. The prospective study material was composed of cDNA or gDNA derived from T cells, B-cell-depleted T cells, or PBMCs. The dataset comprised deeply sampled blood TCRbeta repertoires from subjects exposed to, actively infected with, or recovered from COVID-19. The repertoires were made available in a free public database intended to serve as a resource for research on the immune response to SARS-CoV-2. Samples were obtained from the ongoing ImmuneRACE study (first 160 participants) and from 950 to 1,500 subjects provided by 6 global collaborators. Sample metadata almost always included a de-identified subject ID, COVID-19 status, age in years and sex. Where HLA class I and class II types were available, the types were taken from metadata supplied by the sample provider, not from assay-based typing.

Deletion took 2 bases off V and 5 bases off J, with a span of 14 bases between the germline ends. Reading the germline V gene gives CDR1 SGHTA and CDR2 FQGTGA. CDR3 length: 15 amino acids, cysteine to phenylalanine. Only the CDR3 DNA stays, 45 bases, in frame from base 1. The research as a whole found: The quantity of clinical and demographic metadata differed by source and by participant and was supplied without curation.

The immunoSEQ Assay, a bias-controlled multiplex PCR, was used to amplify TCRbeta CDR3 regions from genomic DNA. Concerning the study's data processing: Within the assay, amplification of reference gene primers was used to estimate how many nucleated cells each sample contained. Sequence reads were collapsed and filtered to measure the absolute abundance of every unique TCRbeta CDR3 rearrangement. For each sample, productive Simpson clonality was calculated by taking the square root of Simpson's diversity index across productive rearrangements. What TCRdb holds here is the immuneACCESS table cut down to in-frame rearrangements. Part of the clones is not present; checked against another copy, under half of the missing clones reflect an unresolved V gene, and the others are unexplained. V and J calls plus clone size are reproduced from that table; the DNA served to infer D and trimming. The sample yields about 40,000 clones; roughly 80% were counted once. About 25% of the sample comes from the top ten.

Each collaborating institution followed its own protocols to collect whole blood in K2EDTA tubes. For TCRbeta analysis, collaborators shipped samples in one of three forms: frozen whole blood, isolated PBMCs, or DNA extracted from either of those sample types. For this clone: No antigen is known for it. No base qualities exist here, and no much larger clone lies one base off it.

Rearrangement joined TRBV7-3 to TRBJ2-3; the D gene is perhaps TRBD2, from 5 matching bases. The sequenced sample was peripheral blood. The sequence came from a human donor with acute or convalescent COVID-19. The donor label of this sample is uncertain. The CDR3 loop reads CASSLSVGEGDTQYF. The DNA sequence is given as TGTGCCAGCAGCTTATCGGTGGGAGAAGGAGATACGCAGTATTTT. Full variable domain (CDR3 extended with the reference TRBV7-3 and TRBJ2-3 proteins): GAGVSQTPSNKVTEKGKYVELRCDPISGHTALYWYRQSLGQGPEFLIYFQGTGAADDSGLPNDRFFAVRPEGSVSTLKIQRTERGDSAVYLCASSLSVGEGDTQYFGPGTRLTVL.